This T cell receptor beta chain was identified in a study of regulatory T cells in long-lasting Graves disease. Study-wide background: By definition, persistent Graves' disease involved antithyroid drugs for over 5 years alongside positive TSH receptor antibodies. Study conclusions and caveats: Comparison showed that persistent patients shared more public clonotypes (roughly 2,700) than new patients (966). It was in persistent disease that TRBV28, TRBJ1-2 and TRBJ2-5 were favored.

Researchers made TCR beta libraries by using iRepertoire HTBI primers and running Arm-PCR on CDR3 regions. TCRdb analysed the multiplex PCR reads with MiXCR anew, one entry per CDR3 protein. The sample includes about 420,000 distinct CDR3 sequences, 23% seen only once; the top ten take roughly a quarter. Time point indicated: persistent/refractory GD, antithyroid drugs over 5 years with positive TRAb. From PBMCs, RNA was extracted and then used to make the TCR library. Germline V lookup: CDR1 MDHEN, CDR2 SYDVKM. Between the trimmed V and J ends, which lost 1 base and 3 bases, there was a span of 7 bases. This CDR3 contains 14 residues. This clonotype showed up many times. Its antigen remains unknown.

This chain uses TRBV28 with TRBJ1-5; D is uncertain. Sequencing was performed on peripheral blood mononuclear cells (PBMCs), taken when the disease was refractory, from a patient treated with antithyroid drugs. The sequence was obtained from a female donor with Graves disease. The CDR3 region is CASSLLTSNQPQHF. DNA for the CDR3: TGTGCCAGCAGTTTATTAACATCCAATCAGCCCCAGCATTTT.